The rows below give T cell receptor beta chains drawn from one sample of a study of T cells in Graves' hyperthyroidism and ophthalmopathy. Each CDR3 protein gets one entry after TCRdb re-called the multiplex PCR reads with MiXCR. The sample consists of 150,000 or so distinct CDR3 sequences, roughly a fifth of them appearing once. The specimen was blood. The receptors were sampled from a woman aged 50 to 65 with Graves' hyperthyroidism that later progressed to Graves' ophthalmopathy. CDR3s include the opening cysteine and the closing phenylalanine or tryptophan. The D gene is left open where the match is weak. The size field is filled for only some rows; it gives once, few, many or a size class.

V gene	D gene	J gene	clone size	CDR3 protein	CDR3 DNA
TRBV7-2	TRBD2	TRBJ2-7	NA	CASSLAAGTYEQYF	TGTGCCAGCAGCTTAGCAGCGGGAACCTACGAGCAGTACTTC
TRBV7-9	TRBD1	TRBJ2-3	many	CASRGQGSPDTQYF	TGTGCCAGCAGGGGACAGGGGAGCCCAGATACGCAGTATTTT
TRBV20-1	TRBD1	TRBJ2-7	NA	CSARDRGQGIYEQYF	TGCAGTGCTAGAGATCGGGGACAGGGGATCTACGAGCAGTACTTC
TRBV5-1	TRBD2	TRBJ2-1	few	CASSPNAGGNEQFF	TGCGCCAGCAGCCCCAACGCGGGAGGGAATGAGCAGTTCTTC
TRBV19	NA	TRBJ2-7	NA	CASSISGTTSEQYF	TGTGCCAGTAGTATTTCCGGGACAACATCCGAGCAGTACTTC
TRBV24-1	NA	TRBJ2-1	NA	CATSDSIAGKNEQFF	TGTGCCACCAGTGATTCGATTGCGGGTAAAAATGAGCAGTTCTTC
TRBV27	NA	TRBJ2-3	many	CASSKGAAGGDTQYF	TGTGCCAGCAGTAAAGGGGCAGCCGGTGGGGATACGCAGTATTTT
TRBV11-3	TRBD1	TRBJ2-3	NA	CASSLVGTGSPTDTQYF	TGTGCCAGCAGCTTAGTGGGGACAGGGTCCCCAACAGATACGCAGTATTTT
TRBV10-3	TRBD1	TRBJ2-7	NA	CAICSGQGVYEQYF	TGTGCCATCTGCTCGGGACAGGGGGTTTACGAGCAGTACTTC
TRBV12-3/TRBV12-4	NA	TRBJ2-1	many	CASSPRLQGIDNEQFF	TGTGCCAGCAGTCCGCGCTTGCAGGGGATTGACAATGAGCAGTTCTTC
TRBV28	NA	TRBJ2-7	many	CASRGVGELSYEQYF	TGTGCCAGCAGAGGAGTTGGAGAACTTTCGTACGAGCAGTACTTC
TRBV5-5	TRBD1	TRBJ2-7	many	CASSVGTGRPVNEQYF	TGTGCCAGCAGCGTCGGGACAGGGAGACCGGTCAACGAGCAGTACTTC
TRBV11-2	NA	TRBJ2-7	many	CASSLERVLFYEQYF	TGTGCCAGCAGCTTAGAACGGGTGCTCTTCTACGAGCAGTACTTC
TRBV3-1	NA	TRBJ2-2	NA	CASSRVAGVNTGELFF	TGTGCCAGCAGCCGCGTGGCCGGCGTTAACACCGGGGAGCTGTTTTTT